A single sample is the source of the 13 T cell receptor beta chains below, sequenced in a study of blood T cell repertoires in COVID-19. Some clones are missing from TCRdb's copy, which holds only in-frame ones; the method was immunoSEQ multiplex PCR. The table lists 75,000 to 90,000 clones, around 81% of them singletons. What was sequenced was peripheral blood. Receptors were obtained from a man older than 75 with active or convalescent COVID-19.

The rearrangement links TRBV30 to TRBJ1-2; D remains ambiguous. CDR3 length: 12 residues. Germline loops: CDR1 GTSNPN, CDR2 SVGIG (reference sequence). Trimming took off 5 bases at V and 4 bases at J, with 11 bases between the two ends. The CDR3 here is CAWEVGSYGYTF. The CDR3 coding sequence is TGTGCCTGGGAAGTCGGGAGCTATGGCTACACCTTC.

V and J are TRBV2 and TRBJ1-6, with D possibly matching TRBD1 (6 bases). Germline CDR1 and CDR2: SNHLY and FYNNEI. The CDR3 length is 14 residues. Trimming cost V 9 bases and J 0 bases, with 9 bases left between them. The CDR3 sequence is CARQGSSYNSPLHF. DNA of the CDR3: TGTGCCAGACAGGGTAGCTCCTATAATTCACCCCTCCACTTT.

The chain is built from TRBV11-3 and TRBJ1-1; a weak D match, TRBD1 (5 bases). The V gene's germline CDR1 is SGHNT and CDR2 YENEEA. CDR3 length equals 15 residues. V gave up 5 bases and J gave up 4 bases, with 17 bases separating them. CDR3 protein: CASSRPDGGTTEAFF. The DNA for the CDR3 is TGTGCCAGCAGCCGACCGGATGGGGGGACCACTGAAGCTTTCTTT. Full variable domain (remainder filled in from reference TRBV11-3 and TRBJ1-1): EAGVVQSPRYKIIEKKQPVAFWCNPISGHNTLYWYLQNLGQGPELLIRYENEEAVDDSQLPKDRFSAERLKGVDSTLKIQPAELGDSAVYLCASSRPDGGTTEAFFGQGTRLTVV.

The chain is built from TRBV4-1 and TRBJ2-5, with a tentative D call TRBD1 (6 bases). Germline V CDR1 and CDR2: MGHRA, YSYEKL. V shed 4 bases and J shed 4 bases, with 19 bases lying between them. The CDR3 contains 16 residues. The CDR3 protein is CASSRLPGQMRETQYF. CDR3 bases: TGCGCCAGCAGCCGCCTTCCGGGACAAATGAGAGAGACCCAGTACTTC.

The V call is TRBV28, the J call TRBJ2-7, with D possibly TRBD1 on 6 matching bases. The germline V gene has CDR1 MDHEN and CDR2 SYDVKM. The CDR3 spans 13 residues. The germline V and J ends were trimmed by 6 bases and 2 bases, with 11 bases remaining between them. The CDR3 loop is CASSGDNTYEQYV. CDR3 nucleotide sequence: TGTGCCAGCAGCGGGGACAACACCTACGAGCAGTACGTC.

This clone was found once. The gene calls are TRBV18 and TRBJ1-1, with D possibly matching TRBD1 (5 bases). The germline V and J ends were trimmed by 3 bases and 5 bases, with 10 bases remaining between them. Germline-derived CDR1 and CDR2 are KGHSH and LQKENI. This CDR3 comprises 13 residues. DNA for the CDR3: TGTGCCAGCTCACCCGGACGGGGGACTGAAGCTTTCTTT. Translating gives CASSPGRGTEAFF.

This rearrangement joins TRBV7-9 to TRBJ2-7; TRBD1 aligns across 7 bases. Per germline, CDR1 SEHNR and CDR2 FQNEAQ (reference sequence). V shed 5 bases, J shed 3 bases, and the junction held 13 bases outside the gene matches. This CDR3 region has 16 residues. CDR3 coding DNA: TGTGCCAGCAGCGCCAGACCAGGGACAGAGAACTACGAGCAGTACGTC. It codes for CASSARPGTENYEQYV.

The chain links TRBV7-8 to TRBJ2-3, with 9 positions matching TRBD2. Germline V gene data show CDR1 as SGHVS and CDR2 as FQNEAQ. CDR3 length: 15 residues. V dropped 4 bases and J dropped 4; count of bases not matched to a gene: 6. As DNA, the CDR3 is TGTGCCAGCAGCTCCATTAGCGGGAGCGCAGATACGCAGTATTTT. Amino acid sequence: CASSSISGSADTQYF.

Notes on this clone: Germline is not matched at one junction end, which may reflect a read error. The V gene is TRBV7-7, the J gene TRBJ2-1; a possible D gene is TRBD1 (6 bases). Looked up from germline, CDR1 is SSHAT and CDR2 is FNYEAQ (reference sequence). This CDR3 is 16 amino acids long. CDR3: CASSPLGGPTYNEQFF. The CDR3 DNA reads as TGTGCTAGCAGCCCACTAGGGGGACCAACCTACAATGAGCAGTTCTTC. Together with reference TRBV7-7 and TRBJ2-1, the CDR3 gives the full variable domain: GAGVSQSPRYKVTKRGQDVTLRCDPISSHATLYWYQQALGQGPEFLTYFNYEAQPDKSGLPSDRFSAERPEGSISTLTIQRTEQRDSAMYRCASSPLGGPTYNEQFFGPGTRLTVL.

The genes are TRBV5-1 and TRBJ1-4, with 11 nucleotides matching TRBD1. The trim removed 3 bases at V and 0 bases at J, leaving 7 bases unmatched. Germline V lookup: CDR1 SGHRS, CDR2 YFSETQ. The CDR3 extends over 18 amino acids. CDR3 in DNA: TGCGCCAGCAGCTGGGGTTGGGGACAGGGGGCAACTAATGAAAAACTGTTTTTT. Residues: CASSWGWGQGATNEKLFF.

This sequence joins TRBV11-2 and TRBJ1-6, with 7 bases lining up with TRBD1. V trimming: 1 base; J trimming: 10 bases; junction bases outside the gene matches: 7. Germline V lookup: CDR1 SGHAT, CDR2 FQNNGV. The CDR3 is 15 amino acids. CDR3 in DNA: TGTGCCAGCAGCTTAGGGGGACAGAATTCCTCACCCCTCCACTTT. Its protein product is CASSLGGQNSSPLHF.

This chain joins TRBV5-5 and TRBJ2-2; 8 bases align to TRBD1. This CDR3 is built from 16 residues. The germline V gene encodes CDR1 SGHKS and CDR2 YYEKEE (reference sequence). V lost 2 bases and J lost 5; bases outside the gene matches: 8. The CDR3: CASSFGRGRPTGELFF. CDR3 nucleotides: TGTGCCAGCAGCTTTGGCAGGGGGCGCCCTACCGGGGAGCTGTTTTTT.

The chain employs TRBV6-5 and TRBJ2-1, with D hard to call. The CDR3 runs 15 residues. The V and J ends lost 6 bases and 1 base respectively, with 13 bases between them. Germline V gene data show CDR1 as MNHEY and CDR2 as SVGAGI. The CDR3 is CASRVDVASYNEQFF. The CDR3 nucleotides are TGTGCCAGCAGAGTTGATGTGGCATCCTACAATGAGCAGTTCTTC.